One and the same sample provided the 22 T cell receptor beta chains below, sequenced in a study of CD8 T cells in ankylosing spondylitis. MiXCR, run by TCRdb on the 5' RACE reads, gives a single entry per CDR3 protein. This sample has around 340,000 distinct CDR3 sequences, with about 15% found just once. Material for sequencing was blood, either unsorted or a sorted T cell fraction (not recorded which). The receptor source for this set is a male donor with ankylosing spondylitis or in good health (not recorded which).

This clonotype was counted only a few times. V and J are TRBV5-1 and TRBJ2-1, with D tentatively TRBD1 (5 bases). In germline, CDR1 is SGHRS, CDR2 YFSETQ. This CDR3 comprises 16 residues. With 2 bases removed from V and 7 bases from J, the gap between germline ends came to 19 bases. In nucleotides, the CDR3 is TGCGCCAGCAGCTTAGTCGTAGGGGTCTCGAGGAATGAGCAGTTCTTC. Translating gives CASSLVVGVSRNEQFF. The entire variable domain, with the rest obtained from reference TRBV5-1 and TRBJ2-1, is as follows: KAGVTQTPRYLIKTRGQQVTLSCSPISGHRSVSWYQQTPGQGLQFLFEYFSETQRNKGNFPGRFSGRQFSNSRSEMNVSTLELGDSALYLCASSLVVGVSRNEQFFGPGTRLTVL.

This clonotype appeared many times. The V and J genes are TRBV5-1 and TRBJ2-5, with 12 bases lining up with TRBD2. The CDR3 is 16 residues long. After removal of 4 bases from V and 4 bases from J, the junction contained 8 bases not matched to a gene. Germline-derived CDR1 and CDR2 are SGHRS and YFSETQ. CDR3 in DNA: TGCGCCAGCAGCCTGCGGACTAGCGGGGTTGGAGAGACCCAGTACTTC. It yields the protein CASSLRTSGVGETQYF.

This chain's CDR3 is CASSRGAGSNQPQHF. The CDR3 nucleotides are TGTGCCAGCAGTCGGGGGGCTGGGAGCAATCAGCCCCAGCATTTT. The genes are TRBV7-9 and TRBJ1-5; possibly TRBD1 for D (6 bases). The CDR3 spans 15 residues. Germline V CDR1 and CDR2: SEHNR, FQNEAQ (reference sequence). Between the trimmed V and J ends, which lost 6 bases and 1 base, there was a span of 13 bases.

This chain joins TRBV5-1 and TRBJ2-1, with D possibly matching TRBD1 (6 bases). V lost 2 bases to trimming and J lost 7 bases, with 13 bases between them. This CDR3 contains 14 residues. Germline CDR1 and CDR2: SGHRS and YFSETQ. The CDR3 DNA is TGCGCCAGCAGCTTTACGCCCCAGGGGAATGAGCAGTTCTTC. This codes for CASSFTPQGNEQFF.

The chain couples TRBV10-3 to TRBJ2-7, with a weak D call TRBD1 (5 bases). This CDR3 has 12 residues. V was cut by 0 bases and J by 8 bases, with 8 bases left in between. Germline lookup yields CDR1 ENHRY and CDR2 SYGVKD. In DNA, the CDR3 is TGTGCCATCAGTGAGTCCAAGGGGAAGCAGTACTTC. Translated, it gives CAISESKGKQYF.

In this sample, this clonotype turned up a few times. This chain joins TRBV6-1 and TRBJ2-5; D might be TRBD2 (6 bases). The CDR3 consists of 13 residues. CDR1 is MNHNS and CDR2 is SASEGT in the germline V gene. Trimming stripped 5 bases from V and 7 bases from J, with 14 bases between. DNA of the CDR3: TGTGCCAGCAGTCCGAACGGAGCGGGGACCCAGTACTTC. Residues: CASSPNGAGTQYF.

V usage is TRBV10-3 and J usage is TRBJ2-3; 9 bases map to TRBD2. Germline CDR1 reads ENHRY; CDR2 reads SYGVKD. The trim removed 0 bases at V and 4 bases at J, leaving 5 bases unmatched. The CDR3 has 16 residues. The CDR3 DNA is TGTGCCATCAGTGAGTCGGGCGCGGGAGGGCCAGATACGCAGTATTTT. This sequence encodes CAISESGAGGPDTQYF.

The J gene is TRBJ2-7, the V gene TRBV20-1, with 9 bases lining up with TRBD1. CDR3 length: 14 amino acids. The germline CDR1 and CDR2 sequences are DFQATT and SNEGSKA (reference sequence). The V segment lost 0 bases and the J segment 5 bases; nucleotides outside the gene matches: 5. In DNA form, the CDR3 reads TGCAGTGCTAGAGATCAGGGGACAGGGCACGAGCAGTACTTC. As protein: CSARDQGTGHEQYF.

This clonotype was seen many times. This rearrangement joins TRBV13 to TRBJ1-1; D is unresolved. The V gene's germline CDR1 is PRHDT and CDR2 FYEKMQ (reference sequence). The CDR3 totals 14 residues. The V end lost 5 bases, the J end lost 0 bases, and 10 bases lay between the germline ends. CDR3 sequence (DNA): TGTGCCAGCAGCGCCTGGGCTGTGAACACTGAAGCTTTCTTT. As protein: CASSAWAVNTEAFF.

The rearrangement links TRBV12-3 or TRBV12-4 to TRBJ1-6; maybe TRBD1 (5 bases). V lost 8 bases, J lost 7 bases, and 21 bases lay in between. The CDR3 loop spans 16 amino acids. Written as DNA, the CDR3 is TGTGCCAGCGCATTAGGCCGAGGCAGGGCAAATTCACCCCTCCACTTT. Translating gives CASALGRGRANSPLHF.

This clonotype was recorded a few times. The V call is TRBV6-5, the J call TRBJ1-2, with D possibly matching TRBD1 (6 bases). This CDR3 has 14 residues. V was cut by 3 bases and J by 6 bases, with 14 bases left in between. The germline V gene has CDR1 MNHEY and CDR2 SVGAGI. The chain's CDR3 is CASSYSQGRDGYTF. DNA of the CDR3: TGTGCCAGCAGTTATTCCCAGGGGAGGGATGGCTACACCTTC.

The V and J genes are TRBV5-1 and TRBJ1-2; 8 nucleotides align to TRBD1. Germline CDR1 and CDR2: SGHRS and YFSETQ. The CDR3 contains 13 residues. The J segment lost 3 bases and the V segment lost 5 bases, leaving 3 bases of the junction unmatched. The CDR3: CASRTGEDYGYTF. CDR3 in DNA: TGCGCCAGCAGGACAGGGGAAGACTATGGCTACACCTTC.

This clonotype was observed a handful of times. The chain carries TRBV3-1 and TRBJ1-1; D is uncertain. V was clipped by 3 bases and J by 6 bases, with 14 bases between them. Germline values: CDR1 LGHDT, CDR2 YNNKEL (reference sequence). The CDR3 spans 14 residues. The CDR3 spells CASSQGWRGAEAFF. CDR3 DNA: TGTGCCAGCAGCCAGGGTTGGAGAGGCGCTGAAGCTTTCTTT. The full variable domain, with the rest looked up from reference TRBV3-1 and TRBJ1-1, is DTAVSQTPKYLVTQMGNDKSIKCEQNLGHDTMYWYKQDSKKFLKIMFSYNNKELIINETVPNRFSPKSPDKAHLNLHINSLELGDSAVYFCASSQGWRGAEAFFGQGTRLTVV.

This clonotype was seen only a few times. The chain is built from TRBV18 and TRBJ2-1; D is ambiguous. From germline, CDR1 is KGHSH and CDR2 LQKENI. V was pared by 0 bases and J by 3 bases, with 12 bases between. This CDR3 has 16 residues. CDR3 sequence (DNA): TGTGCCAGCTCACCACCAGCCCAGGCCAGCTACAATGAGCAGTTCTTC. This sequence encodes CASSPPAQASYNEQFF. The full variable domain, its missing parts supplied by reference TRBV18 and TRBJ2-1, is NAGVMQNPRHLVRRRGQEARLRCSPMKGHSHVYWYRQLPEEGLKFMVYLQKENIIDESGMPKERFSAEFPKEGPSILRIQQVVRGDSAAYFCASSPPAQASYNEQFFGPGTRLTVL.

V is TRBV12-3 or TRBV12-4 and J is TRBJ2-2; D remains unclear. V was cut by 6 bases and J by 0 bases, with 17 bases left in between. The CDR3 has 17 residues. The CDR3 nucleotides read TGTGCCAGCAGAGCTTCCCGGTCGTTCGCGAACACCGGGGAGCTGTTTTTT. Protein product: CASRASRSFANTGELFF.

The chain is built from TRBV4-2 and TRBJ2-3; TRBD1 matches 9 bases. Germline trimming cut 5 bases from V and 5 bases from J; bases unmatched to any gene: 5. In germline, CDR1 is LGHNA, CDR2 YNFKEQ. The CDR3 is 14 amino acids. CDR3 sequence (DNA): TGTGCCAGCAGCGCCACAGGGGGCCGAGATACGCAGTATTTT. This gives the protein CASSATGGRDTQYF.

This clonotype was seen many times. The chain joins TRBV10-3 to TRBJ2-5; D is ambiguous. Germline CDR1 ENHRY, CDR2 SYGVKD. V shed 0 bases and J shed 5 bases, with 7 bases lying between them. The CDR3 runs to 13 residues. The chain's CDR3 is CAISESDGETQYF. CDR3 nucleotides: TGTGCCATCAGTGAGTCGGACGGGGAGACCCAGTACTTC.

This clonotype was counted a few times. The gene calls are TRBV5-6 and TRBJ2-2; D ambiguous. Per germline, CDR1 SGHDT and CDR2 YYEEEE. V was pared by 1 base and J by 6 bases, with 4 bases between. CDR3 length: 12 residues. The CDR3 coding sequence is TGTGCCAGCAGCTTGCCGGCCGGGGAGCTGTTTTTT. Its protein is CASSLPAGELFF.

V gene TRBV5-1 combines with J gene TRBJ2-2; 7 bases align to TRBD1. Germline V gives CDR1 SGHRS, CDR2 YFSETQ. Losses at the gene ends were 2 bases for V and 8 bases for J; bases not matched to a gene: 3. The CDR3 length is 13 residues. DNA of the CDR3: TGCGCCAGCAGCTTCGACAGGGAAGGGGAGCTGTTTTTT. This codes for CASSFDREGELFF.

This clonotype was counted ten times or more. The genes are TRBV5-1 and TRBJ2-7, with a weak D call TRBD1 (5 bases). The CDR3 contains 13 residues. Between the trimmed V and J ends, which lost 0 bases and 5 bases, there was a span of 9 bases. From germline, CDR1 is SGHRS and CDR2 YFSETQ. Here the CDR3 DNA reads TGCGCCAGCAGCTTGGCAGGGATCGACGAGCAGTACTTC. It encodes CASSLAGIDEQYF.

This clonotype was observed a few times. The CDR3 protein is CASRGGGQPSYEQYF. The CDR3 nucleotides read TGTGCCAGCAGGGGCGGGGGACAGCCCTCCTACGAGCAGTACTTC. The chain recombines TRBV28 with TRBJ2-7; D may correspond to TRBD1 or TRBD2 (7 bases each). Deletions cut 6 bases from V and 0 bases from J, with 15 bases between. This CDR3 is built from 15 residues. Germline CDR1 MDHEN, CDR2 SYDVKM.

The J gene is TRBJ1-4, the V gene TRBV5-1; TRBD1 agrees at 10 bases. The CDR3 runs 17 residues. The germline V gene has CDR1 SGHRS and CDR2 YFSETQ. V shed 2 bases and J 2 bases; nucleotides not matched to a gene: 6. The CDR3 spells CASSFTTGGTTNEKLFF. DNA for the CDR3: TGCGCCAGCAGCTTCACGACAGGGGGCACTACTAATGAAAAACTGTTTTTT. Using reference TRBV5-1 and TRBJ1-4 for the parts outside the CDR3, the full variable domain is KAGVTQTPRYLIKTRGQQVTLSCSPISGHRSVSWYQQTPGQGLQFLFEYFSETQRNKGNFPGRFSGRQFSNSRSEMNVSTLELGDSALYLCASSFTTGGTTNEKLFFGSGTQLSVL.